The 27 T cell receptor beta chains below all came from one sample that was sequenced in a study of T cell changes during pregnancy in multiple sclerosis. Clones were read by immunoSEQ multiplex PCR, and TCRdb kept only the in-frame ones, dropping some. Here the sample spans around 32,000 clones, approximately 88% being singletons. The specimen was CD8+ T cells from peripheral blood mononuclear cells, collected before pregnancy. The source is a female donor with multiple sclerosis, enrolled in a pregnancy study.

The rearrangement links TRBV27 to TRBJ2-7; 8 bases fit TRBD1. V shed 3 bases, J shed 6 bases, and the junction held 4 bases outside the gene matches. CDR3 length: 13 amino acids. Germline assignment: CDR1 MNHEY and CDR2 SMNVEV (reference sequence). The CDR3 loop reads CASSFDRGGEQYF. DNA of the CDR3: TGTGCCAGCAGTTTCGACAGGGGAGGCGAGCAGTACTTC.

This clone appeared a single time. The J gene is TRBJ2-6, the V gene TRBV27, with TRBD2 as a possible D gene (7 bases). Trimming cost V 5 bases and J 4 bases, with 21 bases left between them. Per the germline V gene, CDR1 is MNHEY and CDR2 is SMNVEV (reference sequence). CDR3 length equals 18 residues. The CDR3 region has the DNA TGTGCCAGCAGTCCACCCTTTGGGAGCGGGACAGGGGCCAACGTCCTGACTTTC. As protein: CASSPPFGSGTGANVLTF.

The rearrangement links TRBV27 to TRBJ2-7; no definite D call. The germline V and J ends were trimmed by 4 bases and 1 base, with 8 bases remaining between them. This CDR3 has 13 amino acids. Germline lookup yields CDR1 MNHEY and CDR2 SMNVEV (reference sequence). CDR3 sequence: CASSYVGSYEQYF. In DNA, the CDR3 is TGTGCCAGCAGTTACGTCGGGTCCTACGAGCAGTACTTC.

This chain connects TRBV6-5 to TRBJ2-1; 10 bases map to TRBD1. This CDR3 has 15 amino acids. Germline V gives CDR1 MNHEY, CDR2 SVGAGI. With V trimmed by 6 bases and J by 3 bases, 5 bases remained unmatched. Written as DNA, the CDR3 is TGTGCCAGCAGCACTGGGACAGGGGTCTACAATGAGCAGTTCTTC. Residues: CASSTGTGVYNEQFF.

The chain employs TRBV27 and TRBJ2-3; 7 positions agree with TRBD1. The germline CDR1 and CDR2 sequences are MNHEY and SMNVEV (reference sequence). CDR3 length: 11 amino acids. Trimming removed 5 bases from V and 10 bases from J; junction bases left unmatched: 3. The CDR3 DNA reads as TGTGCCAGCAGTACAGGGGATGCGCAGTATTTT. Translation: CASSTGDAQYF.

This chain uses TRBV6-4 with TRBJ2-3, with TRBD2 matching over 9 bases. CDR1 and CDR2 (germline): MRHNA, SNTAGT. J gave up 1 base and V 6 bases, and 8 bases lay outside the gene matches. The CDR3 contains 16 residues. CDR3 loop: CASSPKAGGGTDTQYF. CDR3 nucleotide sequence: TGTGCCAGCAGCCCGAAAGCGGGGGGTGGCACAGATACGCAGTATTTT.

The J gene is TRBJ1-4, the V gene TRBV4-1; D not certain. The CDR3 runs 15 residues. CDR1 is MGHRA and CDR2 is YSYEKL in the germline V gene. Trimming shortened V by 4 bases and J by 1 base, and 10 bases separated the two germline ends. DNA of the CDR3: TGCGCCAGCAGCCCGTCGGGAGAAACTAATGAAAAACTGTTTTTT. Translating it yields CASSPSGETNEKLFF.

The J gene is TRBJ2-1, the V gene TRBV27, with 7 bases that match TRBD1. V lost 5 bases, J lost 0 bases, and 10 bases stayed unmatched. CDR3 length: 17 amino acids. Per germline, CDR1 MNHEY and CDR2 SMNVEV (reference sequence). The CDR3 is CASSIPNRGSSYNEQFF. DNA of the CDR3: TGTGCCAGCAGTATACCAAACAGGGGCAGCTCCTACAATGAGCAGTTCTTC.

The CDR3 region is CASPHGGGDLGELFF. The CDR3 DNA is TGCGCCAGCCCCCATGGCGGGGGGGACCTCGGGGAGCTGTTTTTT. The chain uses TRBV5-1 and TRBJ2-2, with 9 bases identical to TRBD2. Germline V gene lookup returns CDR1 SGHRS and CDR2 YFSETQ. With V trimmed by 7 bases and J by 7 bases, 11 bases remained unmatched. The CDR3 totals 15 residues.

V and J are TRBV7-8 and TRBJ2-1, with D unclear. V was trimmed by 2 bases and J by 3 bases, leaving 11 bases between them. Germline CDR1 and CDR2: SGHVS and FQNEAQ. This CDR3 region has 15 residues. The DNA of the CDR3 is TGTGCCAGCAGCTTATTAGCTAGAGACTACAATGAGCAGTTCTTC. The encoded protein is CASSLLARDYNEQFF.

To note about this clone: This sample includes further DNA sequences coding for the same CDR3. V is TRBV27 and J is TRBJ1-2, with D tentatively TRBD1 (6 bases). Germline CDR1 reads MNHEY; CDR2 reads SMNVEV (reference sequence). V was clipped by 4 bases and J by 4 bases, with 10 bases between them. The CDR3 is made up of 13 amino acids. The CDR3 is CASSSDSSYGYTF. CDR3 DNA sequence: TGTGCCAGCAGTTCGGACAGCTCCTATGGCTACACCTTC.

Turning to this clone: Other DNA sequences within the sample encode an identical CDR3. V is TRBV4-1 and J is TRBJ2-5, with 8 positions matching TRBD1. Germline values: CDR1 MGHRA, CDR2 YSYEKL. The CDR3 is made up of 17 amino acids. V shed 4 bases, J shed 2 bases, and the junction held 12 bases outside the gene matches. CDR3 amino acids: CASSPVGQDTRQETQYF. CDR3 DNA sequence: TGCGCCAGCAGCCCCGTGGGACAGGACACTCGACAAGAGACCCAGTACTTC.

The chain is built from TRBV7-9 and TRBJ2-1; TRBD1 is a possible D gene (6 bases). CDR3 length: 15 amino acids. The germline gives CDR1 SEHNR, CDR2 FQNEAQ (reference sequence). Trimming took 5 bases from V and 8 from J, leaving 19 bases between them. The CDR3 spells CASSPTGISGHEQFF. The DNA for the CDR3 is TGTGCCAGCAGCCCTACAGGGATCAGCGGCCATGAGCAGTTCTTC.

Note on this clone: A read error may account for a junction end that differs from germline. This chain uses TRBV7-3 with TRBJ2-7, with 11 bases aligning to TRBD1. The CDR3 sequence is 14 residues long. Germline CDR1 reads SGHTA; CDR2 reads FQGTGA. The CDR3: CASSQRKRGQGVGF. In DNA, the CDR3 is TGTGCCAGCAGCCAACGAAAACGGGGACAGGGGGTTGGATTC.

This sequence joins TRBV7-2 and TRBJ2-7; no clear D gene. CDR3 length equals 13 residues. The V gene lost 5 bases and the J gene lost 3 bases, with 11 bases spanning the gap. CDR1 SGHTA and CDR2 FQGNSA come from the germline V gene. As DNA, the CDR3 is TGTGCCAGCAGCGTTGGAGTGGACTACGAGCAGTACTTC. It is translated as CASSVGVDYEQYF.

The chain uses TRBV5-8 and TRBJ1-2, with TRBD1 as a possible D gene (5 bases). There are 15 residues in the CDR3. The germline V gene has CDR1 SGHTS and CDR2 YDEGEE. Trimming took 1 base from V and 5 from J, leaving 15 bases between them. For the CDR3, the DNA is TGTGCCAGCAGCTTGCCTCGACAGCTAAGTTATGGCTACACCTTC. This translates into CASSLPRQLSYGYTF.

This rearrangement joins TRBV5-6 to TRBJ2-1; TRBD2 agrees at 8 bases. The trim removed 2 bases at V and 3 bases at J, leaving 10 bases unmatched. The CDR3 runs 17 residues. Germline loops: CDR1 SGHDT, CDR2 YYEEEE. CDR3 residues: CASSLEGLAGNYNEQFF. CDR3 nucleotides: TGTGCCAGCAGCTTAGAGGGGCTAGCGGGTAACTACAATGAGCAGTTCTTC.

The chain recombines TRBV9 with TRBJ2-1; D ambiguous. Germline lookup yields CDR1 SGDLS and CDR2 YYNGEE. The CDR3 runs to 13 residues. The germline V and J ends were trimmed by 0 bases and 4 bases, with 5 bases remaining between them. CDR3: CASSVGDYNEQFF. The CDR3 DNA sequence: TGTGCCAGCAGCGTAGGAGATTACAATGAGCAGTTCTTC.

The CDR3 DNA reads TGTGCCAGCAGTTCGGGGGGAGAGACCCAGTACTTC. The encoded protein is CASSSGGETQYF. The V and J genes are TRBV27 and TRBJ2-5; 7 nucleotides match TRBD2. CDR1 is MNHEY, CDR2 SMNVEV, per germline (reference sequence). With V trimmed by 4 bases and J by 4 bases, 0 bases remained unmatched. This CDR3 is built from 12 residues.

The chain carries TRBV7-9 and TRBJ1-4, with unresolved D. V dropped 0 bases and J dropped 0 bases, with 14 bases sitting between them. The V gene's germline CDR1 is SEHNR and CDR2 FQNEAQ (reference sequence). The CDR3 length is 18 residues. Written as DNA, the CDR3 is TGTGCCAGCAGCTTAGCGACCCGAGGGAGTGCAACTAATGAAAAACTGTTTTTT. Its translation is CASSLATRGSATNEKLFF.

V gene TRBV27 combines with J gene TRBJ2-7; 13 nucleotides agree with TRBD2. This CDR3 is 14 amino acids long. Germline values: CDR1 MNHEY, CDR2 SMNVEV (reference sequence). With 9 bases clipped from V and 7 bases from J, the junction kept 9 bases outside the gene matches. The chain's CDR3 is CARVGLAGVGEQYF. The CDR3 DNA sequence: TGTGCCAGAGTCGGACTAGCGGGAGTGGGAGAGCAGTACTTC.

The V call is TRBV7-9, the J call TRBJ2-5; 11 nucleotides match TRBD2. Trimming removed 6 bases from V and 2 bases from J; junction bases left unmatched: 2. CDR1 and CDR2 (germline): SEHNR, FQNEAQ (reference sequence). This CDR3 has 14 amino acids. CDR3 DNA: TGTGCCAGCAGGACTAGCGGGGAGCAAGAGACCCAGTACTTC. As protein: CASRTSGEQETQYF.

CDR3 sequence reads: CASSVLAGEETQYF. The CDR3 DNA sequence: TGTGCCAGCAGTGTACTAGCGGGAGAAGAGACCCAGTACTTC. This chain uses TRBV27 with TRBJ2-5; 11 bases align to TRBD2. Germline CDR1 and CDR2: MNHEY and SMNVEV (reference sequence). V shed 5 bases, J shed 3 bases, and the junction held 2 bases outside the gene matches. The CDR3 contains 14 residues.

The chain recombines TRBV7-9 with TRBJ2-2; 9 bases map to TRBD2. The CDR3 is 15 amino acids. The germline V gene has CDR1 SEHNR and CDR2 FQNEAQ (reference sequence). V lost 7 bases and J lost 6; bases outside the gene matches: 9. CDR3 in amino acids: CASTYIAGVSGELFF. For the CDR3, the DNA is TGTGCCAGCACCTATATAGCGGGGGTCTCCGGGGAGCTGTTTTTT.

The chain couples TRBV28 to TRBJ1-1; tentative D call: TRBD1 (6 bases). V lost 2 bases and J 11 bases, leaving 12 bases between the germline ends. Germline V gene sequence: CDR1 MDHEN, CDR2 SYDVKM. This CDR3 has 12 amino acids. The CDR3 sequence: CASSLSGGLAFF. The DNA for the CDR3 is TGTGCCAGCAGTTTAAGCGGGGGGCTGGCTTTCTTT.

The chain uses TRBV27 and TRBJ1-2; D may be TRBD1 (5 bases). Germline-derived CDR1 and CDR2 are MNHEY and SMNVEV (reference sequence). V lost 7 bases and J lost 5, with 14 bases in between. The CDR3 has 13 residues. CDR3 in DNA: TGTGCCAGCAAATACCAGGGAGGGTATGGCTACACCTTC. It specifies CASKYQGGYGYTF.

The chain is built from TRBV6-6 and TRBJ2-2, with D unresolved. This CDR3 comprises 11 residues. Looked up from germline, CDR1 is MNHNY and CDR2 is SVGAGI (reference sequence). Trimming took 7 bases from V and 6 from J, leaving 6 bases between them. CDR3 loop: CASISAGELFF. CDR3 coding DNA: TGTGCCAGCATTAGTGCCGGGGAGCTGTTTTTT.